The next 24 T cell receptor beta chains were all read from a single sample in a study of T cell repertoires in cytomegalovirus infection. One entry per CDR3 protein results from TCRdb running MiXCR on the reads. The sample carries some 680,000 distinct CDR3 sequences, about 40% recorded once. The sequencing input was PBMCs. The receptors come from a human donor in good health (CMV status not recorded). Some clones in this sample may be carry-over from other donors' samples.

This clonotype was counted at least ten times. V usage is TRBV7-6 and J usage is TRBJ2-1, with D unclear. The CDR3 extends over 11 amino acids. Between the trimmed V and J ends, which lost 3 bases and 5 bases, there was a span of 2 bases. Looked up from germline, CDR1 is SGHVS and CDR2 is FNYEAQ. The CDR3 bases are TGTGCCAGCAGCTTCAACAATGAGCAGTTCTTC. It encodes CASSFNNEQFF.

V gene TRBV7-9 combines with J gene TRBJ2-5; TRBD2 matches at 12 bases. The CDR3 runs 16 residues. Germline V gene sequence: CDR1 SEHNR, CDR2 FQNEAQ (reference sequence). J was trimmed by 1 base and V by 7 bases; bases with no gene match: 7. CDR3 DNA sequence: TGTGCCAGCACCTCTGGACTAGCGGGGCGCCAAGAGACCCAGTACTTC. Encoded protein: CASTSGLAGRQETQYF.

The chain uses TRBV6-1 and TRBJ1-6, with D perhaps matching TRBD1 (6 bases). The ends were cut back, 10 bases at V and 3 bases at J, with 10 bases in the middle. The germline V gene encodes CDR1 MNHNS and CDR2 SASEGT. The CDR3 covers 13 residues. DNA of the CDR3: TGTGCCACGAACAGGGTCTATAATTCACCCCTCCACTTT. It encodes CATNRVYNSPLHF.

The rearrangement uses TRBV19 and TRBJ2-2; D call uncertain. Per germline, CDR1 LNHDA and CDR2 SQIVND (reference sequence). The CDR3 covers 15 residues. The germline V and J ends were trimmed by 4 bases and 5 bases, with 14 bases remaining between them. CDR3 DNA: TGTGCCAGTAGTAGTGGTAGGGCTGGGACCGGGGAGCTGTTTTTT. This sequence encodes CASSSGRAGTGELFF.

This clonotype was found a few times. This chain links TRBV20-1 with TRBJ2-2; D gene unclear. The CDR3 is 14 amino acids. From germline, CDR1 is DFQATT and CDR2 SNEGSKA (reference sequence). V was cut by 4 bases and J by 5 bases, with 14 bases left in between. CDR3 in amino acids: CSAKQPRGTGELFF. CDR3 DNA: TGCAGTGCTAAACAGCCCCGCGGAACCGGGGAGCTGTTTTTT.

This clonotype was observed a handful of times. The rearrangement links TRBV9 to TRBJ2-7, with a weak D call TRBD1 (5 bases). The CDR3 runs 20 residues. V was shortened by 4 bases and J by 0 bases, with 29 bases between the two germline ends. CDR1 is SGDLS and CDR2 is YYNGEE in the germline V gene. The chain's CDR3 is CASSPQADSFLNLSSYEQYF. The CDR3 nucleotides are TGTGCCAGCAGCCCTCAAGCCGACAGCTTCTTGAATCTTAGCTCCTACGAGCAGTACTTC.

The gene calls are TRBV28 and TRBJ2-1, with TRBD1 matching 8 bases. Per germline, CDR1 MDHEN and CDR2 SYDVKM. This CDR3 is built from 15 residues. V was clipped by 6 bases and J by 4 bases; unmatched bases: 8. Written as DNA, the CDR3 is TGTGCCAGCAGCCAGGGACAGGTGGAATACAATGAGCAGTTCTTC. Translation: CASSQGQVEYNEQFF. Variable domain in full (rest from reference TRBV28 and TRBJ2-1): DVKVTQSSRYLVKRTGEKVFLECVQDMDHENMFWYRQDPGLGLRLIYFSYDVKMKEKGDIPEGYSVSREKKERFSLILESASTNQTSMYLCASSQGQVEYNEQFFGPGTRLTVL.

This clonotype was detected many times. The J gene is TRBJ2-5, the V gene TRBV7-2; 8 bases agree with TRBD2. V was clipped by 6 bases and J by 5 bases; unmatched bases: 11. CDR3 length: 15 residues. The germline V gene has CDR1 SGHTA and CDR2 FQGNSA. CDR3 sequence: CASRSGTRFSETQYF. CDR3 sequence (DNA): TGTGCCAGCAGGTCCGGGACTAGGTTCTCGGAGACCCAGTACTTC.

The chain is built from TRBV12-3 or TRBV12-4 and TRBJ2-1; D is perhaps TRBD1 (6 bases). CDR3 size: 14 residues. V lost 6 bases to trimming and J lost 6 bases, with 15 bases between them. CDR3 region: CASRPTGPRNEQFF. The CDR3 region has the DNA TGTGCCAGCAGGCCAACAGGGCCACGCAATGAGCAGTTCTTC.

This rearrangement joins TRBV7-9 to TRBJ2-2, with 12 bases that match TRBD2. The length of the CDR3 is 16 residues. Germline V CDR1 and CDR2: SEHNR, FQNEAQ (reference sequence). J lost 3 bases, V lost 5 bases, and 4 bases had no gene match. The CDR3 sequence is CASSELAGGDTGELFF. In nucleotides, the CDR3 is TGTGCCAGCAGCGAACTAGCGGGGGGCGACACCGGGGAGCTGTTTTTT.

The CDR3 DNA sequence: TGTGCCAGCAGCTTTAACAGATTAAGAAATAATTCACCCCTCCACTTT. This codes for CASSFNRLRNNSPLHF. The V and J genes are TRBV5-5 and TRBJ1-6, with D unresolved. The CDR3 is made up of 16 amino acids. V lost 2 bases and J 5 bases, leaving 14 bases between the germline ends. Germline V gene sequence: CDR1 SGHKS, CDR2 YYEKEE (reference sequence).

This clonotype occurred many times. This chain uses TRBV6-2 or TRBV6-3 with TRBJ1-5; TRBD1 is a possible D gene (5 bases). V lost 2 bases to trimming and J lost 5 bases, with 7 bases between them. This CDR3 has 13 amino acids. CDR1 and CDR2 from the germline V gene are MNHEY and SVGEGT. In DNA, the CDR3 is TGTGCCAGCAGTTACCAGGGTGATCAGCCCCAGCATTTT. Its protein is CASSYQGDQPQHF.

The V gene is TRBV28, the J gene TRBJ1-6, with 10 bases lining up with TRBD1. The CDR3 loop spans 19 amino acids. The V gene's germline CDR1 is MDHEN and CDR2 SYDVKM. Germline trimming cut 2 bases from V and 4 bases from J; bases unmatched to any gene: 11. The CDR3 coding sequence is TGTGCCAGCAGTTTAATCTGGACAGGGGGGAATTCGTATAATTCACCCCTCCACTTT. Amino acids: CASSLIWTGGNSYNSPLHF. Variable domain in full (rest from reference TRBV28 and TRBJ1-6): DVKVTQSSRYLVKRTGEKVFLECVQDMDHENMFWYRQDPGLGLRLIYFSYDVKMKEKGDIPEGYSVSREKKERFSLILESASTNQTSMYLCASSLIWTGGNSYNSPLHFGNGTRLTVT.

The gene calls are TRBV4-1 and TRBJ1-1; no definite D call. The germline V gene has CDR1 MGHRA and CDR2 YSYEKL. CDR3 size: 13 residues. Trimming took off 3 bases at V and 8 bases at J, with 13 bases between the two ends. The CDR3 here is CASSHESALEAFF. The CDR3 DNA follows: TGCGCCAGCAGCCATGAATCTGCCCTCGAAGCTTTCTTT.

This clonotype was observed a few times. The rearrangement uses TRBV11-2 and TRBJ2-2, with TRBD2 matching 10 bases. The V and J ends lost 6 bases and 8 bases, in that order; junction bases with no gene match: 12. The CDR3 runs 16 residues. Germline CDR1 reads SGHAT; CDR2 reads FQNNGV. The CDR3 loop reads CASSFGRGLAEGELFF. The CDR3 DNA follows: TGTGCCAGCAGTTTCGGACGAGGACTAGCGGAAGGGGAGCTGTTTTTT.

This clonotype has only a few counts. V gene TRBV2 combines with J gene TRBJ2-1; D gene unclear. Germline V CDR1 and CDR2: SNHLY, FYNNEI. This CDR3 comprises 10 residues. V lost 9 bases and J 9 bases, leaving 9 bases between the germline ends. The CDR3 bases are TGTGCCAGTGTAGGTCGTGAGCAGTTCTTC. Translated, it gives CASVGREQFF.

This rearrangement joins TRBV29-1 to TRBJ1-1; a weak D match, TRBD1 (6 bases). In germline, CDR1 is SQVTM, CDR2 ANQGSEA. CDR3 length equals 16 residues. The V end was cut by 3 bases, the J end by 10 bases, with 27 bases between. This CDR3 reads CSVDAGVADIGQGAFF. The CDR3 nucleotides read TGCAGCGTTGACGCAGGGGTCGCGGATATAGGTCAGGGAGCTTTCTTT.

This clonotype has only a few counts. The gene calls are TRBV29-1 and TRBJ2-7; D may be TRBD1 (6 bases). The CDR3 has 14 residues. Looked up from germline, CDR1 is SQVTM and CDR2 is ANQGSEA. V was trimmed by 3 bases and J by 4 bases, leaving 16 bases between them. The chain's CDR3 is CSVETGRLEYEQYF. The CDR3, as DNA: TGCAGCGTTGAGACAGGCCGACTTGAGTACGAGCAGTACTTC.

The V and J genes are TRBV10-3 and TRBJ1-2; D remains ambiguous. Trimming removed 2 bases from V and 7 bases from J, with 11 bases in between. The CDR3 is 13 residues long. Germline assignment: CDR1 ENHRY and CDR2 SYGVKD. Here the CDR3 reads CAISERPVVGYTF. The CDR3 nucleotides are TGTGCCATCAGTGAGAGACCAGTGGTTGGCTACACCTTC.

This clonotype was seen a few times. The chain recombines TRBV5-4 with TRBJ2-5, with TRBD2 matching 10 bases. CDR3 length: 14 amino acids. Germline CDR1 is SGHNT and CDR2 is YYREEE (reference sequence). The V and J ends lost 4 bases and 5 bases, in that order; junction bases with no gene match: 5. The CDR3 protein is CASSPTSGSETQYF. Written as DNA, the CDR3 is TGTGCCAGCAGCCCGACTAGCGGGTCCGAGACCCAGTACTTC. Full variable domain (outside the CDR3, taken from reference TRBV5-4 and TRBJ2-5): ETGVTQSPTHLIKTRGQQVTLRCSSQSGHNTVSWYQQALGQGPQFIFQYYREEENGRGNFPPRFSGLQFPNYSSELNVNALELDDSALYLCASSPTSGSETQYFGPGTRLLVL.

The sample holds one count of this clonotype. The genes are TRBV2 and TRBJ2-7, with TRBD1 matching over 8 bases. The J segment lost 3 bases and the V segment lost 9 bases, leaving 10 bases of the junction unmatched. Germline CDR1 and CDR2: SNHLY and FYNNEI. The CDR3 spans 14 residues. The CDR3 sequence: CASNSGGLYYEQYF. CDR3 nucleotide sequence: TGTGCCAGTAACTCAGGGGGCTTGTACTACGAGCAGTACTTC.

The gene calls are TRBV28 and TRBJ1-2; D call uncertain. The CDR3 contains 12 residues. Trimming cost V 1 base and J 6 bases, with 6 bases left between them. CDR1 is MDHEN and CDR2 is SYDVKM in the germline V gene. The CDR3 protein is CASSLLNDGYTF. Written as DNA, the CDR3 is TGTGCCAGCAGTTTATTGAATGATGGCTACACCTTC.

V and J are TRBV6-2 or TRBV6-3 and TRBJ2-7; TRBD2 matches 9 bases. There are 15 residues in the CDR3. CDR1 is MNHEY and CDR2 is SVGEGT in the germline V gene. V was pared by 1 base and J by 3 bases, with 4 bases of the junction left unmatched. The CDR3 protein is CASSYLGLAYYEQYF. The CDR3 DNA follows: TGTGCCAGCAGTTACTTGGGACTAGCCTACTACGAGCAGTACTTC.

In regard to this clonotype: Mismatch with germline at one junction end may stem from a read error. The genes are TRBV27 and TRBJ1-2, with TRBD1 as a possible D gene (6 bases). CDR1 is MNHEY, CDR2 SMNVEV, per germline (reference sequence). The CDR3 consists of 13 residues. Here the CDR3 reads CARSRVGGDGYTF. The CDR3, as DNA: TGTGCCCGCAGCCGGGTGGGGGGCGATGGCTACACCTTC.